The 31 T cell receptor beta chains presented below share a single source sample, sequenced in a study of blood T cell repertoires in COVID-19. Clones were sequenced by immunoSEQ multiplex PCR, and TCRdb holds only the in-frame ones, with some missing. The sample records 66,000 or so clones, about four fifths being singletons. Sequencing was done on a sample of peripheral blood. The receptors here all came from a human donor in a cohort sampled during active COVID-19.

The chain is built from TRBV25-1 and TRBJ1-1, with TRBD1 matching over 9 bases. The length of the CDR3 is 13 residues. Germline V gene lookup returns CDR1 MGHDK and CDR2 SYGVNS. V shed 6 bases and J 13 bases; nucleotides not matched to a gene: 12. CDR3: CASRTSGQGLGFF. The DNA of the CDR3 is TGTGCCAGCAGGACCTCGGGACAGGGCTTGGGTTTCTTT.

This chain connects TRBV21-1 to TRBJ2-6; the DNA was not compared with TRBD1, the D call given in the table. TRBV21-1 is recorded as a pseudogene. This CDR3 has 21 amino acids. The CDR3 coding sequence is TGTGCCAGCAGCAGGCCGTTGCGACAGGGAATCCTGAGCTCTGGGGCCAACGTCCTGACTTTC. Amino acid sequence: CASSRPLRQGILSSGANVLTF.

This clone was seen at least ten times. The chain links TRBV28 to TRBJ1-1; D gene unclear. The V gene lost 0 bases and the J gene lost 1 base, with 6 bases spanning the gap. This CDR3 spans 14 amino acids. From germline, CDR1 is MDHEN and CDR2 SYDVKM. The CDR3 loop reads CASSLWMANTEAFF. The CDR3 nucleotides are TGTGCCAGCAGTTTATGGATGGCGAACACTGAAGCTTTCTTT.

The V gene is TRBV7-9, the J gene TRBJ2-5; D ambiguous. Germline CDR1 reads SEHNR; CDR2 reads FQNEAQ (reference sequence). This CDR3 is 13 amino acids long. Trimming took off 4 bases at V and 5 bases at J, with 11 bases between the two ends. DNA of the CDR3: TGTGCCAGCAGCTACCTAAGAGAGGAGACCCAGTACTTC. Protein product: CASSYLREETQYF.

The chain uses TRBV4-2 and TRBJ2-3, with D perhaps matching TRBD1 (5 bases). The CDR3 covers 13 residues. Germline-derived CDR1 and CDR2 are LGHNA and YNFKEQ. Trimming took 2 bases from V and 6 from J, leaving 9 bases between them. Here the CDR3 reads CASSQRDSDTQYF. In DNA form, the CDR3 reads TGTGCCAGCAGCCAACGTGACAGTGATACGCAGTATTTT.

The V call is TRBV5-1, the J call TRBJ2-1; 9 bases are a match to TRBD2. CDR1 and CDR2 (germline): SGHRS, YFSETQ. V dropped 5 bases and J dropped 9; count of bases not matched to a gene: 12. There are 15 residues in the CDR3. The CDR3: CASRKTSGASGEQFF. For the CDR3, the DNA is TGCGCCAGCAGGAAGACTAGCGGAGCCTCGGGTGAGCAGTTCTTC. Together with reference TRBV5-1 and TRBJ2-1, the CDR3 gives the full variable domain: KAGVTQTPRYLIKTRGQQVTLSCSPISGHRSVSWYQQTPGQGLQFLFEYFSETQRNKGNFPGRFSGRQFSNSRSEMNVSTLELGDSALYLCASRKTSGASGEQFFGPGTRLTVL.

The genes are TRBV5-1 and TRBJ2-1; D may be TRBD2 (5 bases). Trimming removed 0 bases from V and 0 bases from J, with 13 bases in between. This CDR3 is built from 17 residues. In germline, CDR1 is SGHRS, CDR2 YFSETQ. The CDR3 reads CASSLGTGHSSYNEQFF. DNA of the CDR3: TGCGCCAGCAGCTTGGGGACTGGGCACAGCTCCTACAATGAGCAGTTCTTC.

The chain is built from TRBV29-1 and TRBJ1-2; TRBD1 matches 10 bases. The CDR3 runs 17 residues. Trimming took 5 bases from V and 8 from J; bases not matched to a gene: 20. CDR1 and CDR2 (germline): SQVTM, ANQGSEA. CDR3 region: CSVRKGTGAPTGKGYTF. The CDR3 nucleotides read TGCAGCGTTCGGAAAGGGACAGGGGCCCCCACGGGGAAAGGCTACACCTTC. Combining the CDR3 with reference TRBV29-1 and TRBJ1-2 gives the whole variable domain SAVISQKPSRDICQRGTSLTIQCQVDSQVTMMFWYRQQPGQSLTLIATANQGSEATYESGFVIDKFPISRPNLTFSTLTVSNMSPEDSSIYLCSVRKGTGAPTGKGYTFGSGTRLTVV.

This chain uses TRBV5-1 with TRBJ1-4; D unclear. The length of the CDR3 is 12 residues. Germline lookup yields CDR1 SGHRS and CDR2 YFSETQ. The V gene lost 4 bases and the J gene lost 10 bases, with 11 bases spanning the gap. The CDR3 sequence is CASSPDMGKLFF. As DNA, the CDR3 is TGCGCCAGCAGCCCAGACATGGGAAAACTGTTTTTT.

The rearrangement uses TRBV5-4 and TRBJ2-3, with TRBD2 as a possible D gene (6 bases). Per germline, CDR1 SGHNT and CDR2 YYREEE (reference sequence). V lost 4 bases to trimming and J lost 2 bases, with 14 bases between them. This CDR3 has 15 residues. The DNA of the CDR3 is TGTGCCAGCAGCCAAGGGACTCAAATCACAGATACGCAGTATTTT. This encodes CASSQGTQITDTQYF.

The rearrangement joins TRBV29-1 to TRBJ2-7; D uncertain. In germline, CDR1 is SQVTM, CDR2 ANQGSEA. The V end was cut by 1 base, the J end by 5 bases, with 12 bases between. CDR3 length: 13 amino acids. In nucleotides, the CDR3 is TGCAGCGTTGAAGGGGCCTCGGCAGACGAGCAGTACTTC. This codes for CSVEGASADEQYF.

The CDR3 region has the DNA TGTGCCAGCAGCTTCGTGTTAGCGGGAGGACAAGATACGCAGTATTTT. Its translation is CASSFVLAGGQDTQYF. The rearrangement links TRBV5-4 to TRBJ2-3, with 10 bases lining up with TRBD2. CDR3 size: 16 residues. Trimming cost V 2 bases and J 5 bases; bases outside gene matches: 8. Germline CDR1 reads SGHNT; CDR2 reads YYREEE (reference sequence).

This clone has just one count. The chain employs TRBV20-1 and TRBJ2-7; no firm D call. Deletions cut 3 bases from V and 8 bases from J, with 11 bases between. CDR1 is DFQATT and CDR2 is SNEGSKA in the germline V gene (reference sequence). The CDR3 loop spans 11 amino acids. The CDR3 sequence is CSARRRTKQYF. The CDR3 DNA reads TGCAGTGCTAGGAGGCGAACCAAGCAGTACTTC.

The CDR3 loop reads CASSPLGRALGEQYF. The DNA of the CDR3 is TGTGCCAGTAGTCCCCTCGGCAGGGCCCTCGGCGAGCAGTACTTC. The chain employs TRBV19 and TRBJ2-7; tentative D call: TRBD1 (5 bases). The CDR3 is 15 amino acids. From germline, CDR1 is LNHDA and CDR2 SQIVND (reference sequence). V was pared by 5 bases and J by 6 bases, with 20 bases between.

J is TRBJ1-2 and V is TRBV6-5; TRBD1 aligns across 8 bases. The CDR3 extends over 13 amino acids. Germline loops: CDR1 MNHEY, CDR2 SVGAGI. Trimming cost V 6 bases and J 8 bases; bases outside gene matches: 8. CDR3 sequence (DNA): TGTGCCAGCAGGCCAGGGGGCGCTATCGGCTACACCTTC. Translated: CASRPGGAIGYTF.

The chain links TRBV25-1 to TRBJ1-4; D ambiguous. Trimming cost V 0 bases and J 3 bases, with 5 bases left between them. The CDR3 is 14 amino acids. The germline V gene has CDR1 MGHDK and CDR2 SYGVNS. The CDR3 loop is CASSEYSSNEKLFF. DNA of the CDR3: TGTGCCAGCAGTGAATACTCCTCTAATGAAAAACTGTTTTTT.

This clone appeared a few times. This rearrangement joins TRBV18 to TRBJ2-5, with D unresolved. The ends were cut back, 6 bases at V and 4 bases at J, with 6 bases in the middle. CDR1 KGHSH and CDR2 LQKENI come from the germline V gene. The CDR3 loop spans 11 amino acids. CDR3 nucleotides: TGTGCCAGCTCGCCCGGAGAGACCCAGTACTTC. Its protein is CASSPGETQYF.

The chain employs TRBV14 and TRBJ2-3; 9 bases are a match to TRBD2. The germline gives CDR1 SGHDN, CDR2 FVKESK. Unmatched junction bases numbered 15, after V lost 3 bases and J lost 5 bases. There are 18 residues in the CDR3. Here the CDR3 reads CASSQTLLSGRSVDTQYF. CDR3 sequence (DNA): TGTGCCAGCAGCCAGACTCTCCTTAGCGGGAGATCAGTAGATACGCAGTATTTT.

The chain joins TRBV4-3 to TRBJ1-6; TRBD1 agrees at 9 bases. The CDR3 length is 16 residues. Looked up from germline, CDR1 is LGHNA and CDR2 is YSLEER. V was pared by 4 bases and J by 5 bases, with 6 bases of the junction left unmatched. The CDR3 sequence: CASSLKRTGDNSPLHF. For the CDR3, the DNA is TGCGCCAGCAGCCTCAAGAGGACAGGGGATAATTCACCCCTCCACTTT.

This clone counts as medium-sized (0.01 to 0.1%). The rearrangement uses TRBV7-9 and TRBJ2-1; 8 bases line up with TRBD2. This CDR3 has 15 amino acids. Per germline, CDR1 SEHNR and CDR2 FQNEAQ (reference sequence). The trim removed 6 bases at V and 4 bases at J, leaving 8 bases unmatched. Here the CDR3 reads CASSPGLAEYNEQFF. The CDR3 DNA reads TGTGCCAGCAGTCCTGGACTAGCCGAGTACAATGAGCAGTTCTTC.

The V gene is TRBV27, the J gene TRBJ1-6; D remains unclear. Germline CDR1 and CDR2: MNHEY and SMNVEV (reference sequence). The V end lost 3 bases, the J end lost 8 bases, and 11 bases lay between the germline ends. The length of the CDR3 is 14 residues. CDR3 sequence reads: CASSLGPRDSPLHF. The CDR3 DNA reads TGTGCCAGCAGTTTGGGTCCCCGGGATTCACCCCTCCACTTT.

This clone showed up just a few times. V and J are TRBV27 and TRBJ2-7; D might be TRBD2 (6 bases). The ends were cut back, 0 bases at V and 4 bases at J, with 7 bases in the middle. Germline lookup yields CDR1 MNHEY and CDR2 SMNVEV (reference sequence). CDR3 length equals 13 residues. This CDR3 is CASSLSGGYEQYF. The CDR3 nucleotides are TGTGCCAGCAGTTTATCTGGGGGGTACGAGCAGTACTTC.

This chain connects TRBV7-3 to TRBJ2-1, with a possible D match to TRBD1 (5 bases). This CDR3 region has 15 residues. The V end lost 6 bases, the J end lost 7 bases, and 19 bases lay between the germline ends. The germline CDR1 and CDR2 sequences are SGHTA and FQGTGA. The CDR3 here is CASSRTGTGDNEQFF. The DNA of the CDR3 is TGTGCCAGCAGTAGAACAGGCACGGGTGATAATGAGCAGTTCTTC. Drawing the rest from reference TRBV7-3 and TRBJ2-1, the complete variable domain is GAGVSQTPSNKVTEKGKYVELRCDPISGHTALYWYRQSLGQGPEFLIYFQGTGAADDSGLPNDRFFAVRPEGSVSTLKIQRTERGDSAVYLCASSRTGTGDNEQFFGPGTRLTVL.

The rearrangement uses TRBV6-5 and TRBJ2-2; no definite D call. The CDR3 runs 15 residues. V gave up 6 bases and J gave up 0 bases, with 11 bases separating them. Germline assignment: CDR1 MNHEY and CDR2 SVGAGI. The DNA for the CDR3 is TGTGCCAGCAGCCCACCTCCAGCGAACACCGGGGAGCTGTTTTTT. It is translated as CASSPPPANTGELFF.

The rearrangement joins TRBV6-5 to TRBJ1-6, with TRBD1 matching over 9 bases. Per germline, CDR1 MNHEY and CDR2 SVGAGI. V lost 6 bases and J lost 10; bases outside the gene matches: 7. The CDR3 has 14 amino acids. Written as DNA, the CDR3 is TGTGCCAGCAGCGGGACAGGGTCTTCCTCACCCCTCCACTTT. As protein: CASSGTGSSSPLHF.

This rearrangement joins TRBV3-1 (or the pseudogene TRBV3-2) to TRBJ2-7, with D possibly matching TRBD1 (6 bases). This CDR3 comprises 14 residues. CDR1 is LGHDT, CDR2 YNNKEL, per germline (reference sequence). Trimming took off 4 bases at V and 6 bases at J, with 16 bases between the two ends. The DNA of the CDR3 is TGTGCCAGCAGCCGAACAGGGCCCCGGGGCGAGCAGTACTTC. Its protein is CASSRTGPRGEQYF.

This chain connects TRBV6-1 to TRBJ1-3, with D possibly matching TRBD1 (5 bases). V shed 2 bases and J shed 6 bases, with 8 bases lying between them. The CDR3 sequence is 13 residues long. Germline CDR1 reads MNHNS; CDR2 reads SASEGT. The CDR3 protein is CASSESGVNTIYF. The CDR3 bases are TGTGCCAGCAGTGAATCGGGGGTAAACACCATATATTTT.

The chain uses TRBV27 and TRBJ1-5; D might be TRBD1 (5 bases). CDR1 and CDR2 (germline): MNHEY, SMNVEV (reference sequence). The CDR3 runs to 14 residues. Trimming took 6 bases from V and 0 from J, leaving 9 bases between them. CDR3 amino acids: CASSRTYSNQPQHF. CDR3 bases: TGTGCCAGCAGCCGGACATATAGCAATCAGCCCCAGCATTTT.

The CDR3 bases are TGTGCCAGCAGTGACCCCCTTCGGGAGCAGTACTTC. As protein: CASSDPLREQYF. This chain uses TRBV2 with TRBJ2-7; the D is unclear. V dropped 3 bases and J dropped 7 bases, with 10 bases sitting between them. The CDR3 is 12 residues long. Germline-derived CDR1 and CDR2 are SNHLY and FYNNEI.

The chain recombines TRBV7-8 with TRBJ2-1, with TRBD2 matching over 12 bases. Germline CDR1 is SGHVS and CDR2 is FQNEAQ. J lost 12 bases, V lost 2 bases, and 5 bases had no gene match. The CDR3 runs 14 residues. The CDR3 sequence: CASSLRTSGIWQFF. Here the CDR3 DNA reads TGTGCCAGCAGCTTAAGGACTAGCGGGATATGGCAGTTCTTC.

In nucleotides, the CDR3 is TGTGCCAGCAGCCCCTCCGGCGGCTCCGAGCAGTACTTC. Protein sequence: CASSPSGGSEQYF. The chain recombines TRBV11-1 with TRBJ2-7; D remains unclear. CDR1 is SGHAT, CDR2 FQDESV, per germline (reference sequence). V gave up 5 bases and J gave up 6 bases, with 14 bases separating them. This CDR3 has 13 amino acids. The variable domain in full, with the rest retrieved from reference TRBV11-1 and TRBJ2-7, is EAEVAQSPRYKITEKSQAVAFWCDPISGHATLYWYRQILGQGPELLVQFQDESVVDDSQLPKDRFSAERLKGVDSTLKIQPAELGDSAMYLCASSPSGGSEQYFGPGTRLTVT.